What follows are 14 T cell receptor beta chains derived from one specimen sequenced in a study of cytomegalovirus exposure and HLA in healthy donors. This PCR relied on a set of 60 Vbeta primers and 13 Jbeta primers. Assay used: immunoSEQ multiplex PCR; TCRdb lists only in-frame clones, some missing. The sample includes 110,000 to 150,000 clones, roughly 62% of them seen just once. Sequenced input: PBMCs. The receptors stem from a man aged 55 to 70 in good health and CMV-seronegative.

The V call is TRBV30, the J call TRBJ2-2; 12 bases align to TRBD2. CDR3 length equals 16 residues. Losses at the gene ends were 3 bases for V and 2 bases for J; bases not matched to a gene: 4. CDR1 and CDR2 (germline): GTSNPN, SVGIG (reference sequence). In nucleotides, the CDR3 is TGTGCCTGGAGGGCTAGCGGGAGGGCTAACACCGGGGAGCTGTTTTTT. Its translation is CAWRASGRANTGELFF.

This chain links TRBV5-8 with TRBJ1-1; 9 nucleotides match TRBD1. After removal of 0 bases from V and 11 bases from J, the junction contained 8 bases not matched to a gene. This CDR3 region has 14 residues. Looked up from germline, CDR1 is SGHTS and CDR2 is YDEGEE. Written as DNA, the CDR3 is TGTGCCAGCAGCTTGGGACAGGGGGTACGAGGGGCTTTCTTT. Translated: CASSLGQGVRGAFF.

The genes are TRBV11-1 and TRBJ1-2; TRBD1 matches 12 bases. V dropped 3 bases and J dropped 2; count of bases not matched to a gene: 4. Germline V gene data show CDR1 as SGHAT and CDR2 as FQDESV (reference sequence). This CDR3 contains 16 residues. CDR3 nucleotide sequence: TGTGCCAGCAGCTTCCGGGACAGGGGGCCCAACTATGGCTACACCTTC. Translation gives CASSFRDRGPNYGYTF.

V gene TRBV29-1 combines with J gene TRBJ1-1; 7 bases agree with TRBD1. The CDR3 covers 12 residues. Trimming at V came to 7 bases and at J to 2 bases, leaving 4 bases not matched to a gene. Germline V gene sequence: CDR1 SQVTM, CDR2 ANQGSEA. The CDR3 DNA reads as TGCAGCGCCGGGACAGACAACACTGAAGCTTTCTTT. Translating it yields CSAGTDNTEAFF.

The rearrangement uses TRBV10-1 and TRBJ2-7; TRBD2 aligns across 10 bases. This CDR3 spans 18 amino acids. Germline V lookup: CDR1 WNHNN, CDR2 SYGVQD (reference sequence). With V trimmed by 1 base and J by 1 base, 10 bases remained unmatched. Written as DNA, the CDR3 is TGCGCCAGCAGTGAGTGGGAGCTAGCGGGAGCCCCTTCCTACGAGCAGTACTTC. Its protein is CASSEWELAGAPSYEQYF.

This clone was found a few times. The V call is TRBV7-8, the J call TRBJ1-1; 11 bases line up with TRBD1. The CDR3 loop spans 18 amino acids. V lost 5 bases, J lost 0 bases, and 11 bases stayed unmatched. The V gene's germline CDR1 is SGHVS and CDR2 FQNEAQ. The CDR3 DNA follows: TGTGCCAGCAGCCCAAAGAGGGGACAGGGGGAGATGAACACTGAAGCTTTCTTT. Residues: CASSPKRGQGEMNTEAFF.

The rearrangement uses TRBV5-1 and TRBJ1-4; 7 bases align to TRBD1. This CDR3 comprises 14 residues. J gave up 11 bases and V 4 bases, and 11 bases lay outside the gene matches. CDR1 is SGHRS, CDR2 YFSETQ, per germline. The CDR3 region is CASSPDRSLSKLFF. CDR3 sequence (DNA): TGCGCCAGCAGCCCGGACAGGAGTCTTTCTAAACTGTTTTTT.

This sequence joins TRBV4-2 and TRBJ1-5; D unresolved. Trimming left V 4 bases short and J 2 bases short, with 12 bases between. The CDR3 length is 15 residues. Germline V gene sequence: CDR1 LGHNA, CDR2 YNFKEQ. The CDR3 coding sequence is TGTGCCAGCAGCCCCACAGTTTCTGGCAATCAGCCCCAGCATTTT. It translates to CASSPTVSGNQPQHF.

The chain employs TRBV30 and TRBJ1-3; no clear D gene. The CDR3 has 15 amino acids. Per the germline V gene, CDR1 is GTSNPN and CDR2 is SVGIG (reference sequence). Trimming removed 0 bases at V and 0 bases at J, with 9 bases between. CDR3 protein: CAWSVAVSSGNTIYF. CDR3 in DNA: TGTGCCTGGAGTGTGGCCGTATCCTCTGGAAACACCATATATTTT.

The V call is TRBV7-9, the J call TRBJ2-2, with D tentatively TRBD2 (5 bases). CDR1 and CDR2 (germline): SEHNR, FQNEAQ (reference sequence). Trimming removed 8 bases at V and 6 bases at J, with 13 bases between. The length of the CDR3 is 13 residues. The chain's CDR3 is CASGQTGAGELFF. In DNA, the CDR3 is TGTGCCAGCGGGCAGACCGGGGCCGGGGAGCTGTTTTTT.

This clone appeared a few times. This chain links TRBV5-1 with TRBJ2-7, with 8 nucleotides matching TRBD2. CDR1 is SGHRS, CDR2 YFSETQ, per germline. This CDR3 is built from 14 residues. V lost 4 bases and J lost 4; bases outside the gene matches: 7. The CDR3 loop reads CASSPPTSAYEQYF. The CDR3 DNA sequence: TGCGCCAGCAGCCCGCCGACTAGCGCGTACGAGCAGTACTTC.

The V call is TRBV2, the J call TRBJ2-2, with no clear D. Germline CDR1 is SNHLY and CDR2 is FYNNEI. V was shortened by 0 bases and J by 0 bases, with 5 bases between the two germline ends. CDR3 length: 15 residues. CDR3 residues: CASSEASANTGELFF. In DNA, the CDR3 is TGTGCCAGCAGTGAAGCGTCGGCGAACACCGGGGAGCTGTTTTTT.

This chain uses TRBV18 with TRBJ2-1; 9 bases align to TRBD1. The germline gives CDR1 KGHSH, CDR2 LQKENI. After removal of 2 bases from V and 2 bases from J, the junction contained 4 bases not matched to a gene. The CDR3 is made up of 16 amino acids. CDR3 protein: CASSPTGGSTYNEQFF. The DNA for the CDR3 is TGTGCCAGCTCACCAACAGGGGGCAGCACCTACAATGAGCAGTTCTTC.

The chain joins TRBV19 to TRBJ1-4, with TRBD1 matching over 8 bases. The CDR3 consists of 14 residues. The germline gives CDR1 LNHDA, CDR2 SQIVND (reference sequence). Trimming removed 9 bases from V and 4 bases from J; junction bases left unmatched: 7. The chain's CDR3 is CASSLQGVNEKLFF. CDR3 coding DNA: TGTGCCAGCAGTCTACAGGGGGTTAATGAAAAACTGTTTTTT.